The TCR beta chain under discussion was sequenced for a study of T cell repertoires in cytomegalovirus infection (dated by TCRdb to about 2019). For the study in its entirety: The peptide stimulations were aimed at well-studied HLA-B-restricted epitopes as well as recently identified HLA-C-restricted CMV epitopes, whose presentation resists viral immunomodulation. Because public TCR beta signatures pointed to carriage of CMV infection together with the matching HLA type, the HLA type of each donor mattered for the analysis. What the work shows at the level of the full study, not this receptor alone: In both this cohort and an independent approximately 350-donor cohort, the cumulative frequency of public TCR beta family members distinguished carriers of CMV infection plus the relevant HLA type. The ex vivo response was dominated by HLA-C-restricted CMV-specific TCR beta clonotypes, which also provided the single most frequent clonotype in two of eight donors.

The treatment or condition label here, explained by the study, means: in vitro stimulation with specific CMV peptide epitopes to enrich CMV-specific T cells. This clonotype turned up a few times. Its antigen is currently not known. Base qualities are not at hand, and no much larger clone is one base apart. CDR1 LNHDA and CDR2 SQIVND were looked up in the germline V gene (reference sequence). The CDR3 has 14 amino acids, counting the end cysteine and phenylalanine. CDR3 DNA only is kept here, 42 bases in frame from base 1. A distance of 13 bases separates the germline ends of V and J, which lose 2 bases and 5 bases respectively. Data came from an Illumina HiSeq 1500. In TCRdb, the public reads were trimmed at Q25 with fastp and aligned with MiXCR, with productive beta chains retained. Entries are consolidated by CDR3 protein sequence, retaining the most common genes and DNA. The sample yields roughly 730,000 distinct CDR3 sequences; around a third were counted once. In total, the top ten clones hold about 20% of the sample.

This specimen was cultured PBMCs, taken from culture after CMV antigen stimulation. This receptor was obtained from a human donor in good health (CMV status not recorded). Some clones in this sample may be carry-over from other donors' samples. This receptor chain uses TRBV19 and TRBJ2-7, with TRBD2 tentatively as D gene (6 bases match). The CDR3 loop reads CASSIQGREDEQYF. In nucleotide form, the sequence is TGTGCCAGTAGTATACAGGGCAGGGAGGACGAGCAGTACTTC. The variable domain in full, with residues beyond the CDR3 obtained from the reference TRBV19 and TRBJ2-7 genes, is DGGITQSPKYLFRKEGQNVTLSCEQNLNHDAMYWYRQDPGQGLRLIYYSQIVNDFQKGDIAEGYSVSREKKESFPLTVTSAQKNPTAFYLCASSIQGREDEQYFGPGTRLTVT.